This paragraph reports one T cell receptor beta chain. This CDR3 has 13 residues. Germline CDR1 DFQATT, CDR2 SNEGSKA (reference sequence). Trimming removed 2 bases at V and 10 bases at J, with 12 bases between. This record comes from a study of blood T cells in healthy people across ages. With a J-beta primer mix and a sample-barcoded 5' primer, a second PCR ran about 7 to 12 cycles. Every cDNA molecule carried a tag from a template-switch adaptor bearing 12 random nucleotides. TCRdb called the 5' RACE reads again in MiXCR, with one record for every CDR3 protein. Altogether over a million distinct CDR3 sequences are present, roughly a quarter being singletons, with the ten largest covering approximately 0.71%. This sample was also put to use in a study of T cells of mothers and their children.

This TCR was sampled from a girl aged 2 to 10 in good health. This sequence joins TRBV20-1 and TRBJ1-6; a weak D match, TRBD1 (5 bases). Source material: blood. This chain's CDR3 is CSARPWTNSPLHF. CDR3 sequence (DNA): TGCAGTGCTAGACCCTGGACAAACTCACCCCTCCACTTT.